This record covers a single T cell receptor beta chain. The antigen remains unidentified. These data originate in a study of human T cells and chemical hapten exposure. Study conclusions and caveats: Positively correlated with patch test score were the counts of PT1 expanded TCRs.

A single record per CDR3 protein comes from TCRdb applying MiXCR to the RACE reads. This sample has 190,000 or so distinct CDR3 sequences, with about 25% found just once. Trimming cost V 6 bases and J 6 bases; bases outside gene matches: 11. The CDR3 is 16 residues long. As for time point: patch test 3, about 24 weeks after DPC sensitization. Treatment described: therapeutic diphenylcyclopropenone sensitization with weekly scalp DPC. The authors extracted total RNA from unfractionated whole blood. This sequence was found in a woman in her thirties or forties with alopecia areata. Some clones in this sample may be carry-over from other donors' samples. The sequences come from whole blood, collected in connection with sensitization to the hapten diphenylcyclopropenone (DPC). The chain employs TRBV12-3 or TRBV12-4 and TRBJ2-6, with 7 bases matching TRBD1. The CDR3 is CASSRLDRPPANVLTF. Written as DNA, the CDR3 is TGTGCCAGCAGCCGGCTGGACAGGCCACCGGCCAACGTCCTGACTTTC.